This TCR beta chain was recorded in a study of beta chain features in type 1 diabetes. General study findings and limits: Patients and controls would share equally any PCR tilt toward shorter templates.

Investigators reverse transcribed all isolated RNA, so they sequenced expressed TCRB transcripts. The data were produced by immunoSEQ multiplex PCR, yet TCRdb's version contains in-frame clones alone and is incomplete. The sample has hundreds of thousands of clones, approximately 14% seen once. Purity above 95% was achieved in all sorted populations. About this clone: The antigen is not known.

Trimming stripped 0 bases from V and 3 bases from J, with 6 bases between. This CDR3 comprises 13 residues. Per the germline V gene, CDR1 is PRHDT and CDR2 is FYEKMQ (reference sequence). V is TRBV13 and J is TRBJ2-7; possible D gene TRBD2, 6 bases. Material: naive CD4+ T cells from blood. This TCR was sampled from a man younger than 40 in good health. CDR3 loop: CASSLGGSYEQYV. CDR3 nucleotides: TGTGCCAGCAGCTTAGGCGGGAGCTACGAGCAGTACGTC.